This TCR beta chain emerged from a study of OX40 agonist ivuxolimab in advanced cancers. Study findings and constraints: The authors did not determine the antigen specificity of the expanded peripheral T cells.

Libraries were prepared by immunoSEQ multiplex PCR; TCRdb keeps only in-frame clonotypes and omits some of them. The table lists about 68,000 clones, about 91% of them singletons, with about 0.31% in the top ten. This CDR3 is built from 15 residues. Germline CDR1 is SGHVS and CDR2 is FQNEAQ. Trimming removed 4 bases at V and 2 bases at J, with 14 bases between. Comments on this clone: Its antigen is as yet unknown.

The specimen was CD4+ or CD8+ T cells sorted from blood, collected in a trial of the OX40 agonist ivuxolimab. This clonotype originated in an adult with an advanced solid tumor such as melanoma, head and neck, liver or kidney cancer. The chain links TRBV7-8 to TRBJ2-5; D is undetermined. This CDR3 is CASSSLRPIQETQYF. The CDR3 nucleotides are TGTGCCAGCAGCTCCCTGAGGCCAATACAAGAGACCCAGTACTTC.